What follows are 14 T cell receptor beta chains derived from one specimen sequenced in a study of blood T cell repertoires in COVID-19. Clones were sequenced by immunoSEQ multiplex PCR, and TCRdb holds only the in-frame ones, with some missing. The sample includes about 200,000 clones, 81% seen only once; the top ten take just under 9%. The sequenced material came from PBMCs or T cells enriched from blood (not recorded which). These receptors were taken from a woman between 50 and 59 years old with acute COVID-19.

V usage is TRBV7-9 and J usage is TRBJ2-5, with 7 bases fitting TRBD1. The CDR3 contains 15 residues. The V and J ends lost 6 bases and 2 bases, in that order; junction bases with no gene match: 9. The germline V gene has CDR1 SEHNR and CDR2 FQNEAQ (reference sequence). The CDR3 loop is CASRSQGFSQETQYF. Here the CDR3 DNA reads TGTGCCAGCAGGTCACAGGGGTTTTCGCAAGAGACCCAGTACTTC.

The CDR3 DNA sequence: TGCGCCAGCAGCCCGGCAACCGGGACTAGCGCCTACGAGCAGTACTTC. This gives the protein CASSPATGTSAYEQYF. The rearrangement links TRBV4-1 to TRBJ2-7; 10 positions agree with TRBD2. This CDR3 is built from 16 residues. J was trimmed by 2 bases and V by 4 bases; bases with no gene match: 8. The V gene's germline CDR1 is MGHRA and CDR2 YSYEKL.

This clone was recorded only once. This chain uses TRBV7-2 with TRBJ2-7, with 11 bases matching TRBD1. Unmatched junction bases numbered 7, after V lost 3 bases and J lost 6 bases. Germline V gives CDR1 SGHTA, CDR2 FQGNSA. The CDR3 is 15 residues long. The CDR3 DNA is TGTGCCAGCAGCTTGCAGACCGGGACAGGGGGCGAGCAGTACTTC. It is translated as CASSLQTGTGGEQYF.

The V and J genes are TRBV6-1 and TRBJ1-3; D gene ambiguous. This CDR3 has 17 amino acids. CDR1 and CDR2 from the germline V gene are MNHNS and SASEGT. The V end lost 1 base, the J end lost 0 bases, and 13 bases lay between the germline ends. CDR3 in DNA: TGTGCCAGCAGTGAAGTGGCGGCCGTACGCTCTGGAAACACCATATATTTT. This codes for CASSEVAAVRSGNTIYF.

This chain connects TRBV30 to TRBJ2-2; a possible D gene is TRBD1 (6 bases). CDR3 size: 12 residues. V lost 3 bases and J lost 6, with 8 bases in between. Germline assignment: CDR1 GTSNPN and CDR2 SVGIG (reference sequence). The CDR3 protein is CAWRYRAGELFF. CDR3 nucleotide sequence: TGTGCCTGGAGGTACAGGGCCGGGGAGCTGTTTTTT.

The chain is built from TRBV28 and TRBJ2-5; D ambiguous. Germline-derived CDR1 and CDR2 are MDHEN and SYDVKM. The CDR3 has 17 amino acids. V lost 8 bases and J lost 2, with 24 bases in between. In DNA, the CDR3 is TGTGCCAGCCGGGTGGTTGGGTCAACCAACACTCAAGAGACCCAGTACTTC. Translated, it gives CASRVVGSTNTQETQYF.

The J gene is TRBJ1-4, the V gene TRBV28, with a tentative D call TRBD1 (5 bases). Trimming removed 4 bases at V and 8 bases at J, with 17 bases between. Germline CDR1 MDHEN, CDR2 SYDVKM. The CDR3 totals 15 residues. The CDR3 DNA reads TGTGCCAGCAGTTCCCCCTCCGGACACGACGAAAAACTGTTTTTT. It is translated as CASSSPSGHDEKLFF.

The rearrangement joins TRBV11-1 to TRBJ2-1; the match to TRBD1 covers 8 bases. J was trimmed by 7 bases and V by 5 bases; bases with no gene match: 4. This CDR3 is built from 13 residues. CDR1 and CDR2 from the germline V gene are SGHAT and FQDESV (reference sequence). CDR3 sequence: CASSTGTGNEQFF. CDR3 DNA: TGTGCCAGCAGCACCGGGACAGGAAATGAGCAGTTCTTC.

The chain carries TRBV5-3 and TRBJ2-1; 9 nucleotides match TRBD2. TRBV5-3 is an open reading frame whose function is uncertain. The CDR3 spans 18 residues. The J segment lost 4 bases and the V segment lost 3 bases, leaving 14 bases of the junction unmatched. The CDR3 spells CARSYGGSGSWAYNEQFF. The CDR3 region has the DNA TGTGCCAGAAGCTACGGGGGTAGCGGGAGTTGGGCTTACAATGAGCAGTTCTTC.

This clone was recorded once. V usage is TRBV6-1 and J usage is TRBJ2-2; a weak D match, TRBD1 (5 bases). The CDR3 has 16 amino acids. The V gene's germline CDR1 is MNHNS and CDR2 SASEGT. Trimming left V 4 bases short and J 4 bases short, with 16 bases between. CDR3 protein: CASSARQSASTGELFF. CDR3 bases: TGTGCCAGCAGTGCCCGACAGTCCGCGAGCACCGGGGAGCTGTTTTTT.

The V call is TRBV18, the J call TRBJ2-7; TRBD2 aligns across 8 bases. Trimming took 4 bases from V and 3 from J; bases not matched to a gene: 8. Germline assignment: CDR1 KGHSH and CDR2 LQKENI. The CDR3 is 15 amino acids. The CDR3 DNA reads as TGTGCCAGCTCACTCCTAGCGGGTAGGGACTACGAGCAGTACTTC. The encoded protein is CASSLLAGRDYEQYF.

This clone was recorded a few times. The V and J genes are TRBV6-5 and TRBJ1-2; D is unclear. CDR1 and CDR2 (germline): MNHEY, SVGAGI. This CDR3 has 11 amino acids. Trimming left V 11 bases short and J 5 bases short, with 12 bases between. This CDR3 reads CACKRGYGYTF. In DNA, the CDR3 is TGTGCCTGCAAGCGAGGTTATGGCTACACCTTC.

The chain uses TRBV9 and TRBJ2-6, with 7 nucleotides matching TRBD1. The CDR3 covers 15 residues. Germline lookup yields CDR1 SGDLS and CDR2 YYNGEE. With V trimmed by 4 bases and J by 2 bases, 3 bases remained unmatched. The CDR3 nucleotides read TGTGCCAGCAGCCCGGGACAGCCTGGGGCCAACGTCCTGACTTTC. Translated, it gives CASSPGQPGANVLTF. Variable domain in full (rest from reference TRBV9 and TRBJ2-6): DSGVTQTPKHLITATGQRVTLRCSPRSGDLSVYWYQQSLDQGLQFLIQYYNGEERAKGNILERFSAQQFPDLHSELNLSSLELGDSALYFCASSPGQPGANVLTFGAGSRLTVL.

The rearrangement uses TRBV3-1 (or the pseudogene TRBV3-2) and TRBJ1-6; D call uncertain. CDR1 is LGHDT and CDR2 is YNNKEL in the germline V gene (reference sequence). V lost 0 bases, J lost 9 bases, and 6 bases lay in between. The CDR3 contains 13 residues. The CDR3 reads CASSQDGGSPLHF. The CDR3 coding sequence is TGTGCCAGCAGCCAAGACGGTGGTTCACCCCTCCACTTT.